This T cell receptor beta chain was recovered during a study of CD8+ T cells in alopecia areata (dated by TCRdb to the late 2010s). Regarding the complete study: Treated patients were enrolled in an open-label pilot trial of oral tofacitinib, 5 to 10 mg twice daily, for moderate-to-severe alopecia areata. Patients stayed on tofacitinib for 6 to 18 months and then had 6 months of follow-up off drug so that delayed response and recurrence could be assessed. In both human patients and the C3H/HeJ mouse model, the study applied high-throughput TCRbeta sequencing to look at T cell clonal expansion in alopecia areata. Scalp tissue and sorted CD4+ and CD8+ peripheral blood T cells from patchy and totalis/universalis alopecia areata patients and from healthy controls were covered by human TCRbeta sequencing. Patients on tofacitinib were biopsied at baseline and after 4 and 24 weeks of treatment, and several of the patients also had a later scalp biopsy. Scalp clonality was compared among normal scalp (n=4), patchy alopecia areata scalp (n=8), and alopecia totalis/universalis scalp (n=8). RNA came from the PAXgene miRNA kit for fixed scalp, the miRNeasy kit for PBMCs, and the RNeasy kit for mouse skin. TCRbeta CDR3 regions were amplified by immunoSEQ multiplex PCR with 35 Vbeta forward and 13 Jbeta reverse primers. Study-level results and caveats: TCR sequences shared between patients were less clear than in mice, possibly partly because of HLA diversity in the patient population. Compared with normal scalp, lesional scalp, particularly in alopecia totalis/universalis, had higher clonality and more expanded CD8+ clones, which suggests antigenic drive. Scalp TCR repertoire analysis is complicated because resident alphabeta T cells in normal human skin are also sequenced, whereas mouse skin is dominated by gammadelta T cells.

Library prep was done by the immunoSEQ multiplex PCR assay. For TCR sequencing, RNA was extracted from every sample and reverse transcribed into cDNA to serve as template. SuperScript III was used to make first-strand cDNA, primed with a 2:1 mix of oligo-dT and random hexamers. Amplification bias was assessed with a synthetic immune receptor repertoire, and residual bias was removed computationally. The study's own analysis went as follows. Raw reads were preprocessed to remove errors, and CDR3 was defined according to IMGT conventions as the region from the conserved cysteine to phenylalanine. Clonality was computed as 1 minus the Shannon entropy, with the entropy normalized by log2 of the number of productive unique TCRs. CD4 or CD8 identity of scalp clones was inferred by cross-referencing scalp TCRbeta sequences with sorted blood CD4 and CD8 repertoires. Imported from immuneACCESS, the table was reduced by TCRdb to in-frame sequences with V and J called. These copies leave out some clones; in studies compared against another copy, an unresolved V gene accounts for under half, and the cause of the remainder is not known. V and J calls plus clone size are reproduced from that table; the DNA served to infer D and trimming. Recorded for this sample are some 180,000 clones; almost 65% of them occurred a single time. The ten largest clones add up to 1.5% to 2% of the sample.

As concerns this clone: It lacks a known antigen. No much larger clone is present one base from it, and per-base qualities are unavailable.

Taken with the paper, the label for time point translates to: baseline before oral tofacitinib. Lesional scalp punch biopsies and peripheral blood were collected from alopecia areata patients. PBMCs were isolated by density centrifugation and stained for CD3, CD4 and CD8, and CD4+ and CD8+ T cells were sorted on a FACSAria. From a lookup of the germline V gene, CDR1 and CDR2 are SGHVS and FNYEAQ. V trim: 4 bases; J trim: 2 bases; unmatched bases: 5. Taken from cysteine to phenylalanine, the CDR3 has 14 residues. Left in the record is the CDR3 DNA by itself, 42 bases read in frame from the first base.

The V and J genes are TRBV7-6 and TRBJ2-7, with 7 junctional bases fitting TRBD1. This material consisted of CD4+ T cells sorted from blood, taken at week 0. The sequence came from a human donor with alopecia areata. The CDR3 protein: CASSSGTEAYEQYF. The nucleotides are TGTGCCAGCAGCTCCGGGACAGAAGCCTACGAGCAGTACTTC.